Below, 18 T cell receptor beta chains from the same sample are listed, as sequenced in a study of blood T cell repertoires in COVID-19. The method was immunoSEQ multiplex PCR; TCRdb's version includes in-frame clones alone and lacks a portion of them. The table lists approximately 250,000 clones, approximately 89% of them singletons. The material sequenced was PBMCs or T cells enriched from blood (not recorded which). The receptor source for this set is a woman aged 40 to 50 with acute COVID-19.

This clone was picked up one time. The same CDR3 is also encoded by other DNA sequences in this sample. This rearrangement joins TRBV30 to TRBJ1-5; no clear D. The CDR3 is made up of 14 amino acids. Trimming pared 0 bases from V and 0 bases from J, leaving 6 bases between. Germline CDR1 is GTSNPN and CDR2 is SVGIG (reference sequence). CDR3 in amino acids: CAWSVLTSNQPQHF. The CDR3 region has the DNA TGTGCCTGGAGTGTACTCACTAGCAATCAGCCCCAGCATTTT. Filled out from reference TRBV30 and TRBJ1-5, the complete variable domain reads SQTIHQWPATLVQPVGSPLSLECTVEGTSNPNLYWYRQAAGRGLQLLFYSVGIGQISSEVPQNLSASRPQDRQFILSSKKLLLSDSGFYLCAWSVLTSNQPQHFGDGTRLSIL.

The chain carries TRBV5-5 and TRBJ1-2; no clear D gene. From germline, CDR1 is SGHKS and CDR2 YYEKEE (reference sequence). V shed 5 bases and J shed 6 bases, with 14 bases lying between them. The CDR3 has 13 amino acids. CDR3 loop: CASSADVRNGYTF. The CDR3, as DNA: TGTGCCAGCAGTGCGGATGTACGGAATGGCTACACCTTC.

The CDR3 loop is CASRVWAGGSDTQYF. The CDR3 DNA reads TGTGCCAGCAGAGTTTGGGCAGGGGGCTCGGATACGCAGTATTTT. The chain is built from TRBV28 and TRBJ2-3; 8 bases agree with TRBD1. Germline V CDR1 and CDR2: MDHEN, SYDVKM. Trimming cost V 6 bases and J 6 bases; bases outside gene matches: 11. This CDR3 contains 15 residues.

The rearrangement uses TRBV28 and TRBJ2-7, with 15 nucleotides matching TRBD2. V lost 8 bases and J lost 5; bases outside the gene matches: 7. Germline CDR1 reads MDHEN; CDR2 reads SYDVKM. CDR3 length: 15 amino acids. CDR3 loop: CASGTSGRITHEQYF. As DNA, the CDR3 is TGTGCCAGCGGGACTAGCGGGAGGATTACCCACGAGCAGTACTTC. The variable domain in full, with the rest retrieved from reference TRBV28 and TRBJ2-7, is DVKVTQSSRYLVKRTGEKVFLECVQDMDHENMFWYRQDPGLGLRLIYFSYDVKMKEKGDIPEGYSVSREKKERFSLILESASTNQTSMYLCASGTSGRITHEQYFGPGTRLTVT.

The rearrangement uses TRBV7-2 and TRBJ1-1; D call uncertain. The CDR3 spans 12 residues. Germline V gene lookup returns CDR1 SGHTA and CDR2 FQGNSA. The V gene lost 4 bases and the J gene lost 6 bases, with 9 bases spanning the gap. The CDR3 protein is CASSSFGAEAFF. The CDR3, as DNA: TGTGCCAGCAGCTCCTTCGGAGCTGAAGCTTTCTTT.

This chain uses TRBV30 with TRBJ1-6, with D possibly being TRBD1 (5 bases). CDR1 and CDR2 (germline): GTSNPN, SVGIG (reference sequence). The CDR3 contains 15 residues. V gave up 2 bases and J gave up 9 bases, with 17 bases separating them. The CDR3 loop is CAWSKSQVTTSPLHF. Written as DNA, the CDR3 is TGTGCCTGGAGTAAATCACAGGTTACTACTTCACCCCTCCACTTT.

This chain joins TRBV6-2 or TRBV6-3 and TRBJ2-5; D is unresolved. Per the germline V gene, CDR1 is MNHEY and CDR2 is SVGEGT. The ends were cut back, 6 bases at V and 5 bases at J, with 16 bases in the middle. This CDR3 has 14 amino acids. CDR3 coding DNA: TGTGCCAGCAGCTATCCTAGAGCCCCGGAGACCCAGTACTTC. It is translated as CASSYPRAPETQYF.

The V call is TRBV2, the J call TRBJ1-2; possibly TRBD1 for D (6 bases). Per germline, CDR1 SNHLY and CDR2 FYNNEI. This CDR3 is 15 amino acids long. V was pared by 1 base and J by 4 bases, with 13 bases between. The CDR3 region is CASSEEGVGGYGYTF. Here the CDR3 DNA reads TGTGCCAGCAGTGAAGAGGGGGTTGGAGGCTATGGCTACACCTTC. The entire variable domain, with the rest obtained from reference TRBV2 and TRBJ1-2, is as follows: EPEVTQTPSHQVTQMGQEVILRCVPISNHLYFYWYRQILGQKVEFLVSFYNNEISEKSEIFDDQFSVERPDGSNFTLKIRSTKLEDSAMYFCASSEEGVGGYGYTFGSGTRLTVV.

V usage is TRBV7-9 and J usage is TRBJ2-7, with TRBD1 identical over 9 bases. Germline-derived CDR1 and CDR2 are SEHNR and FQNEAQ (reference sequence). Germline trimming cut 3 bases from V and 0 bases from J; bases unmatched to any gene: 3. This CDR3 has 15 amino acids. The CDR3 loop reads CASSFPTGGSYEQYV. CDR3 coding DNA: TGTGCCAGCAGCTTTCCGACAGGGGGCTCCTACGAGCAGTACGTC.

This clone was observed a few times. This chain joins TRBV7-2 and TRBJ2-7; 11 bases line up with TRBD2. Losses at the gene ends were 3 bases for V and 6 bases for J; bases not matched to a gene: 7. This CDR3 is 15 amino acids long. The germline V gene encodes CDR1 SGHTA and CDR2 FQGNSA. The CDR3 nucleotides are TGTGCCAGCAGCTTCGAGACTAGCGGGACCGGCGAGCAGTACTTC. Amino acid sequence: CASSFETSGTGEQYF.

Ten or more counts support this clone. This rearrangement joins TRBV30 to TRBJ2-3, with TRBD2 identical over 9 bases. Germline CDR1 and CDR2: GTSNPN and SVGIG (reference sequence). The CDR3 is 13 amino acids. J gave up 6 bases and V 8 bases, and 9 bases lay outside the gene matches. The CDR3 DNA reads as TGTGCCAGAAAGCGGGAGGACGTGGATACGCAGTATTTT. Translation gives CARKREDVDTQYF.

The CDR3 DNA is TGTGCCAGCAGCAAACCCAGACTAGCGGGAGGTTACAATGAGCAGTTCTTC. Amino acid sequence: CASSKPRLAGGYNEQFF. This chain joins TRBV21-1 and TRBJ2-1; the tabulated D call, TRBD2, remains unverified against the DNA. TRBV21-1 is a recognized pseudogene. CDR3 length: 17 amino acids.

This clone was found many times. The V and J genes are TRBV12-2 and TRBJ2-7; TRBD2, the D gene given by the table, was not confirmed from the DNA. TRBV12-2 is described as a pseudogene. There are 19 residues in the CDR3. This chain's CDR3 is CASRLAVFCSGAGSYEQYV. The CDR3 DNA reads TGTGCAAGTCGCTTAGCGGTTTTTTGTTCGGGAGCTGGATCCTACGAGCAGTACGTC.

This sequence joins TRBV27 and TRBJ2-7, with TRBD1 matching over 8 bases. In germline, CDR1 is MNHEY, CDR2 SMNVEV (reference sequence). V trimming: 6 bases; J trimming: 2 bases; junction bases outside the gene matches: 3. CDR3 length equals 13 residues. CDR3 amino acids: CASRDRVTYEQYV. DNA for the CDR3: TGTGCCAGCAGGGACAGGGTAACCTACGAGCAGTACGTC.

J is TRBJ2-5 and V is TRBV2; TRBD2 might be the D (6 bases). Trimming removed 5 bases at V and 4 bases at J, with 11 bases between. This CDR3 has 13 amino acids. The V gene's germline CDR1 is SNHLY and CDR2 FYNNEI. CDR3 region: CASSSSDGETQYF. In nucleotides, the CDR3 is TGTGCCAGCAGTTCTAGCGACGGAGAGACCCAGTACTTC.

This chain links TRBV3-1 (or the pseudogene TRBV3-2) with TRBJ1-4; 8 nucleotides align to TRBD1. With V trimmed by 4 bases and J by 8 bases, 9 bases remained unmatched. There are 15 residues in the CDR3. The germline V gene encodes CDR1 LGHDT and CDR2 YNNKEL (reference sequence). In nucleotides, the CDR3 is TGTGCCAGCAGCCGTCCGACAGGGGCAGGGGAAAAACTGTTTTTT. As protein: CASSRPTGAGEKLFF.

For the CDR3, the DNA is TGTGCCAGCCTCGATCGGGGGGGGACTAACCCCTACGAGCAGTACGTC. It yields the protein CASLDRGGTNPYEQYV. V is TRBV28 and J is TRBJ2-7, with 8 bases aligning to TRBD2. With 8 bases clipped from V and 2 bases from J, the junction kept 14 bases outside the gene matches. The CDR3 totals 16 residues. CDR1 and CDR2 from the germline V gene are MDHEN and SYDVKM.

The gene calls are TRBV5-4 and TRBJ2-7; D perhaps matches TRBD1 (5 bases). V shed 0 bases and J shed 3 bases, with 7 bases lying between them. Germline CDR1 SGHNT, CDR2 YYREEE (reference sequence). The CDR3 sequence is 13 residues long. The CDR3 coding sequence is TGTGCCAGCAGCTTGGCCAGGGACTACGAGCAGTACTTC. Residues: CASSLARDYEQYF.